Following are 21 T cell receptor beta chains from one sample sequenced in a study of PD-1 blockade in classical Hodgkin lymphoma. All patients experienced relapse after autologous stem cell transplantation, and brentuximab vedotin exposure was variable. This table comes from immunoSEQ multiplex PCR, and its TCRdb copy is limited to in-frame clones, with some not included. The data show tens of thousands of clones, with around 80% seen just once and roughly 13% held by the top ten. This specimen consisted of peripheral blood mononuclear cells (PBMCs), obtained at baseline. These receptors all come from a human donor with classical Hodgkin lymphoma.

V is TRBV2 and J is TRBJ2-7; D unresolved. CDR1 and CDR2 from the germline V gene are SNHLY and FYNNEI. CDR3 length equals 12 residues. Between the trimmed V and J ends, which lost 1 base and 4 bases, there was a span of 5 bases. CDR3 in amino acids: CASSEGRYEQYF. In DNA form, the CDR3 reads TGTGCCAGCAGTGAAGGAAGGTACGAGCAGTACTTC.

The CDR3 is CASSFNGPNQPQHF. DNA for the CDR3: TGTGCCAGCAGCTTCAATGGACCAAATCAGCCCCAGCATTTT. The gene calls are TRBV7-9 and TRBJ1-5, with D unclear. CDR1 and CDR2 from the germline V gene are SEHNR and FQNEAQ (reference sequence). The CDR3 runs to 14 residues. Trimming pared 3 bases from V and 4 bases from J, leaving 10 bases between.

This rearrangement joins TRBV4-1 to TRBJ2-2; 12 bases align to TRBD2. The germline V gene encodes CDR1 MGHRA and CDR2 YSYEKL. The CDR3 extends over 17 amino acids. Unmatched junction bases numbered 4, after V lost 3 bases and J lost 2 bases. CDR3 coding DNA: TGCGCCAGCAGCCATCCTAGCGGGGGGGCCAACACCGGGGAGCTGTTTTTT. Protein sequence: CASSHPSGGANTGELFF.

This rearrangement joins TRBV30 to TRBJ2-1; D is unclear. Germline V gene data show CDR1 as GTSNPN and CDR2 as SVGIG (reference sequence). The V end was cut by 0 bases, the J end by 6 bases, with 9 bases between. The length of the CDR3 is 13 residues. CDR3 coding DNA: TGTGCCTGGAGTGTACAGCTTCCCAATGAGCAGTTCTTC. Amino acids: CAWSVQLPNEQFF.

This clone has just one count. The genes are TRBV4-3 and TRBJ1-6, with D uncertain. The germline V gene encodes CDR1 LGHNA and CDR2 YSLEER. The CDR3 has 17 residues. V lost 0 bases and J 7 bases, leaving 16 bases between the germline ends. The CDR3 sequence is CASSQDPYSTGNSPLHF. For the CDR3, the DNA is TGCGCCAGCAGCCAAGATCCCTACAGTACGGGGAATTCACCCCTCCACTTT.

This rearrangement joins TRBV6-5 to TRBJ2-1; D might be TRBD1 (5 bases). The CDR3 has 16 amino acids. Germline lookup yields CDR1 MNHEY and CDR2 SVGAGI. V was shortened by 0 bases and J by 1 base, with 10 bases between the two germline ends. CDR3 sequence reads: CASSYSTATSYNEQFF. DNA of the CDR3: TGTGCCAGCAGTTACTCGACAGCCACGTCCTACAATGAGCAGTTCTTC.

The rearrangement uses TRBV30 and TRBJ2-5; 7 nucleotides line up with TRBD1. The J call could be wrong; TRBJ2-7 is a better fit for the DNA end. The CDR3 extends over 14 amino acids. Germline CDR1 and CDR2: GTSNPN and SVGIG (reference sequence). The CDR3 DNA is TGTGCCTGGAGTGGGGGACAGAACTCCTACGAGCAGTACTTC. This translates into CAWSGGQNSYEQYF.

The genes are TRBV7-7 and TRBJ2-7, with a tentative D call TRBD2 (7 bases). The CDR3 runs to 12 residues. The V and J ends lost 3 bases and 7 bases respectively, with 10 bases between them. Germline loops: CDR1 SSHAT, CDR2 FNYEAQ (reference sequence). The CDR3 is CASSLGRGEQYF. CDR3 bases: TGTGCCAGCAGCTTGGGGAGGGGGGAGCAGTACTTC.

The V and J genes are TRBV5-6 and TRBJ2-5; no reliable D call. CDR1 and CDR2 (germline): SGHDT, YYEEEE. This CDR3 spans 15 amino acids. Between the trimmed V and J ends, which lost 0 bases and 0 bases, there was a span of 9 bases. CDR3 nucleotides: TGTGCCAGCAGCTTGGTACCCAGGTACCAAGAGACCCAGTACTTC. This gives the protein CASSLVPRYQETQYF.

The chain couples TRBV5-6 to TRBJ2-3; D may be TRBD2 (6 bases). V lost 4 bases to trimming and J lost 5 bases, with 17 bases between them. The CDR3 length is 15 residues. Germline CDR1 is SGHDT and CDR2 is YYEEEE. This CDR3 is CASSLPSWRGDTQYF. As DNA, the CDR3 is TGTGCCAGCAGCCTGCCAAGTTGGCGGGGAGATACGCAGTATTTT.

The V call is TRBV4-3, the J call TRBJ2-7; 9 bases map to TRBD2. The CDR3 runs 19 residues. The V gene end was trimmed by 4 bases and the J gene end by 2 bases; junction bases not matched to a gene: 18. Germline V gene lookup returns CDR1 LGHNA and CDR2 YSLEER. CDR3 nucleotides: TGCGCCAGCAGCCTTTCAATAGGCGGCGTAGCGGGGGTGACCTACGAGCAGTACTTC. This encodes CASSLSIGGVAGVTYEQYF.

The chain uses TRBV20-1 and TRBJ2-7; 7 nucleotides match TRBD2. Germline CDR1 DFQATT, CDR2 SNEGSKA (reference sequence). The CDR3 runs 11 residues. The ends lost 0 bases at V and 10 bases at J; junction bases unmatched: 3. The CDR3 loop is CSARDGRGQYF. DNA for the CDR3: TGCAGTGCTAGAGATGGGAGGGGACAGTACTTC.

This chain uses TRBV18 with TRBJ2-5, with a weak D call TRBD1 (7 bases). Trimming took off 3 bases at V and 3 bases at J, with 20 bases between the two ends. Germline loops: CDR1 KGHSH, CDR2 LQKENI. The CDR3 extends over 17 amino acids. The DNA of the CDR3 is TGTGCCAGCTCACCGCAACAAGCGCAGGGGGGTGAAGAGACCCAGTACTTC. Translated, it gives CASSPQQAQGGEETQYF.

As DNA, the CDR3 is TGCGCCAGCAGCCAAGCTCCAGCGGGGGGACGCCAAGAGACCCAGTACTTC. Translating it yields CASSQAPAGGRQETQYF. The rearrangement joins TRBV4-3 to TRBJ2-5; 9 bases align to TRBD2. This CDR3 is 17 amino acids long. With V trimmed by 1 base and J by 1 base, 7 bases remained unmatched. CDR1 is LGHNA and CDR2 is YSLEER in the germline V gene.

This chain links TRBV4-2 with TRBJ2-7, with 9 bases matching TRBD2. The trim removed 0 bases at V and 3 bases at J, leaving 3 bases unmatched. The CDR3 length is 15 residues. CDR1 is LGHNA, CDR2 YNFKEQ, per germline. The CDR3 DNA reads TGTGCCAGCAGCCAAGATTCTAGCGGGATCTACGAGCAGTACTTC. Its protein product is CASSQDSSGIYEQYF.

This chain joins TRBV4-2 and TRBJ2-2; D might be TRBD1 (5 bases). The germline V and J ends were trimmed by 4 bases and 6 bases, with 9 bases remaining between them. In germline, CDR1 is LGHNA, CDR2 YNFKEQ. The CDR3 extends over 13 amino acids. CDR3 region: CASSLGVSGELFF. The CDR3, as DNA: TGTGCCAGCAGCCTAGGGGTCTCCGGGGAGCTGTTTTTT.

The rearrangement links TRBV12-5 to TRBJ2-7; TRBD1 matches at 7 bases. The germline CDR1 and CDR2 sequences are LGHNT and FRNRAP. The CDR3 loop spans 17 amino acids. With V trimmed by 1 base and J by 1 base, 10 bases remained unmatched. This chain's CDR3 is CASGLEVGTALSYEQYF. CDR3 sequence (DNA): TGTGCTAGTGGTTTGGAGGTGGGGACAGCCCTTTCCTACGAGCAGTACTTC.

CDR3 amino acids: CASSSSPQETQYF. The CDR3 DNA is TGTGCCAGCAGCTCGTCCCCCCAAGAGACCCAGTACTTC. The V call is TRBV5-4, the J call TRBJ2-5; D call uncertain. CDR3 length: 13 residues. Trimming stripped 3 bases from V and 1 base from J, with 7 bases between. The V gene's germline CDR1 is SGHNT and CDR2 YYREEE (reference sequence). The variable domain in full, with the rest retrieved from reference TRBV5-4 and TRBJ2-5, is ETGVTQSPTHLIKTRGQQVTLRCSSQSGHNTVSWYQQALGQGPQFIFQYYREEENGRGNFPPRFSGLQFPNYSSELNVNALELDDSALYLCASSSSPQETQYFGPGTRLLVL.

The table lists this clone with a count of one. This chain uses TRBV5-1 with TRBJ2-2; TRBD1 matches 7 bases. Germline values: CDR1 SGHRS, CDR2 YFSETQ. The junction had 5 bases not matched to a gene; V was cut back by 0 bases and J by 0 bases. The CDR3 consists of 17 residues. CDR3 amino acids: CASSLELDRANTGELFF. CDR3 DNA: TGCGCCAGCAGCTTGGAGCTCGACAGGGCGAACACCGGGGAGCTGTTTTTT.

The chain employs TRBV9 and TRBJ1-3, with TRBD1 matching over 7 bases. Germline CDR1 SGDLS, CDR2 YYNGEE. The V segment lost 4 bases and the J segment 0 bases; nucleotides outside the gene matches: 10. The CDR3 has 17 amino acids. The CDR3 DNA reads TGTGCCAGCAGCACAACGGACAGGACGATCTCTGGAAACACCATATATTTT. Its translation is CASSTTDRTISGNTIYF.

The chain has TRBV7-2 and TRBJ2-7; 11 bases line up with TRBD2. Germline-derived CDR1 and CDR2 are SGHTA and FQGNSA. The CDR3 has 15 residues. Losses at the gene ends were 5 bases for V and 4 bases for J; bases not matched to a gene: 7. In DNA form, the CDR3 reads TGTGCCAGCAGCGAACTAGCGGGGGCCTGGTACGAGCAGTACTTC. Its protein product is CASSELAGAWYEQYF.